These 29 T cell receptor beta chains originate from one sample sequenced in a study of a mutant IDH1 vaccine in newly diagnosed glioma. Assay: immunoSEQ multiplex PCR; the TCRdb copy retains only in-frame clones and omits some. The sample has about 82,000 clones, 85% seen once. For these TCRs, the target antigens are not known. Time point denoted: week 23, last vaccination. Mutant IDH1 20-mer peptide, at 300 ug, made up each vaccine dose, with topical imiquimod. Sequenced material: PBMCs, taken from a glioma patient whose treatment included an IDH1 peptide vaccine. The receptors stem from a man under 40 with glioma. Some clones in this sample may be carry-over from other donors' samples.

The J gene is TRBJ1-1, the V gene TRBV5-1; D ambiguous. The CDR3 length is 12 residues. V lost 5 bases and J 3 bases, leaving 8 bases between the germline ends. Germline CDR1 SGHRS, CDR2 YFSETQ. Here the CDR3 reads CASRAGDTEAFF. CDR3 sequence (DNA): TGCGCCAGCAGGGCTGGGGACACTGAAGCTTTCTTT.

The rearrangement joins TRBV7-8 to TRBJ2-1, with 9 bases matching TRBD2. V was clipped by 0 bases and J by 12 bases; unmatched bases: 6. This CDR3 has 14 amino acids. Germline-derived CDR1 and CDR2 are SGHVS and FQNEAQ. The CDR3, as DNA: TGTGCCAGCAGCTTAGCGGATTCAGCGGGGGGGCAGTTCTTC. It encodes CASSLADSAGGQFF.

This rearrangement joins TRBV27 to TRBJ2-3; D remains unclear. V was clipped by 5 bases and J by 2 bases, with 17 bases between them. This CDR3 region has 16 residues. Germline CDR1 is MNHEY and CDR2 is SMNVEV (reference sequence). CDR3 amino acids: CASSPQLVGATDTQYF. The CDR3 bases are TGTGCCAGCAGTCCGCAATTAGTTGGAGCCACAGATACGCAGTATTTT.

V and J are TRBV9 and TRBJ2-3; D uncertain. V dropped 3 bases and J dropped 4 bases, with 9 bases sitting between them. Looked up from germline, CDR1 is SGDLS and CDR2 is YYNGEE. The CDR3 is 13 residues long. DNA of the CDR3: TGTGCCAGCAGCGCGATCGGTGCAGATACGCAGTATTTT. This sequence encodes CASSAIGADTQYF.

This rearrangement joins TRBV5-1 to TRBJ1-4, with D perhaps matching TRBD1 (5 bases). CDR1 and CDR2 from the germline V gene are SGHRS and YFSETQ. The CDR3 has 17 amino acids. Trimming shortened V by 4 bases and J by 1 base, and 17 bases separated the two germline ends. CDR3 sequence: CASSPRGGAETNEKLFF. In DNA form, the CDR3 reads TGCGCCAGCAGCCCGCGGGGCGGGGCTGAAACTAATGAAAAACTGTTTTTT.

The rearrangement joins TRBV6-5 to TRBJ2-7, with 9 bases lining up with TRBD2. With 0 bases clipped from V and 4 bases from J, the junction kept 7 bases outside the gene matches. Germline loops: CDR1 MNHEY, CDR2 SVGAGI. CDR3 length: 16 amino acids. Written as DNA, the CDR3 is TGTGCCAGCAGTTACTCGAGCCTAGCGGGGAGGTACGAGCAGTACTTC. Translation: CASSYSSLAGRYEQYF.

The chain joins TRBV4-1 to TRBJ2-2; no clear D gene. This CDR3 is 16 amino acids long. Trimming cost V 0 bases and J 4 bases, with 12 bases left between them. CDR1 and CDR2 from the germline V gene are MGHRA and YSYEKL. The CDR3 DNA is TGCGCCAGCAGCCAAGATGTGTCGGGCTTCACCGGGGAGCTGTTTTTT. Translating gives CASSQDVSGFTGELFF.

This clone appeared a single time. The V gene is TRBV5-6, the J gene TRBJ1-4; weak D call: TRBD1 (5 bases). There are 15 residues in the CDR3. The germline V and J ends were trimmed by 4 bases and 5 bases, with 15 bases remaining between them. From germline, CDR1 is SGHDT and CDR2 YYEEEE. Here the CDR3 DNA reads TGTGCCAGCAGCCGCCGGGGACGGGGAAATGAAAAACTGTTTTTT. This gives the protein CASSRRGRGNEKLFF.

This chain uses TRBV28 with TRBJ2-2; no definite D call. V was clipped by 2 bases and J by 2 bases, with 12 bases between them. The CDR3 loop spans 16 amino acids. Germline-derived CDR1 and CDR2 are MDHEN and SYDVKM. CDR3 DNA sequence: TGTGCCAGCAGTTTAAGGACCGGTTCAAACACCGGGGAGCTGTTTTTT. Protein sequence: CASSLRTGSNTGELFF. The variable domain in full, with the rest retrieved from reference TRBV28 and TRBJ2-2, is DVKVTQSSRYLVKRTGEKVFLECVQDMDHENMFWYRQDPGLGLRLIYFSYDVKMKEKGDIPEGYSVSREKKERFSLILESASTNQTSMYLCASSLRTGSNTGELFFGEGSRLTVL.

The chain carries TRBV20-1 and TRBJ1-2; D is ambiguous. V was clipped by 6 bases and J by 0 bases, with 5 bases between them. The germline CDR1 and CDR2 sequences are DFQATT and SNEGSKA (reference sequence). The CDR3 runs 11 residues. CDR3: CSASTNYGYTF. The CDR3 nucleotides are TGCAGTGCCAGTACTAACTATGGCTACACCTTC.

This clone was seen more than once but under ten times. The V gene is TRBV7-2, the J gene TRBJ1-1, with D unclear. Germline CDR1 SGHTA, CDR2 FQGNSA. This CDR3 is 14 amino acids long. V gave up 2 bases and J gave up 0 bases, with 7 bases separating them. DNA for the CDR3: TGTGCCAGCAGCTTAAACCGGGTGAACACTGAAGCTTTCTTT. The encoded protein is CASSLNRVNTEAFF.

The gene calls are TRBV5-1 and TRBJ2-7, with D unresolved. The germline V and J ends were trimmed by 0 bases and 3 bases, with 1 base remaining between them. The CDR3 is 11 amino acids. CDR1 SGHRS and CDR2 YFSETQ come from the germline V gene. The CDR3 spells CASSLDYEQYF. In nucleotides, the CDR3 is TGCGCCAGCAGCTTGGACTACGAGCAGTACTTC.

The chain carries TRBV19 and TRBJ2-1; D unclear. Germline CDR1 and CDR2: LNHDA and SQIVND (reference sequence). This CDR3 is 15 amino acids long. V shed 1 base and J shed 2 bases, with 9 bases lying between them. The CDR3 region has the DNA TGTGCCAGTAGTATAGGTCCGGGTACCTACAATGAGCAGTTCTTC. This translates into CASSIGPGTYNEQFF.

J is TRBJ2-7 and V is TRBV12-5, with 7 bases that match TRBD1. CDR3 length: 13 residues. The germline gives CDR1 LGHNT, CDR2 FRNRAP. V was clipped by 8 bases and J by 0 bases; unmatched bases: 4. CDR3: CASTRDSSYEQYF. DNA of the CDR3: TGTGCTAGTACAAGGGACAGCTCCTACGAGCAGTACTTC.

The rearrangement joins TRBV5-5 to TRBJ2-3; no firm D call. V lost 4 bases and J lost 6, with 18 bases in between. The CDR3 is 15 residues long. The germline CDR1 and CDR2 sequences are SGHKS and YYEKEE (reference sequence). The CDR3 region has the DNA TGTGCCAGCAGCCCTCGGGCGGAAGTTCGGGATACGCAGTATTTT. This sequence encodes CASSPRAEVRDTQYF. The full variable domain, in which reference TRBV5-5 and TRBJ2-3 provide the parts outside the CDR3, is DAGVTQSPTHLIKTRGQQVTLRCSPISGHKSVSWYQQVLGQGPQFIFQYYEKEERGRGNFPDRFSARQFPNYSSELNVNALLLGDSALYLCASSPRAEVRDTQYFGPGTRLTVL.

This clone appeared a single time. The rearrangement uses TRBV2 and TRBJ2-7; D gene unclear. CDR3 length: 13 residues. The germline V gene has CDR1 SNHLY and CDR2 FYNNEI. Trimming shortened V by 4 bases and J by 3 bases, and 10 bases separated the two germline ends. The CDR3 region has the DNA TGTGCCAGCAGTGTCTGGCAGAACTACGAGCAGTACTTC. Its translation is CASSVWQNYEQYF. Supplemented by reference TRBV2 and TRBJ2-7, the full variable domain reads EPEVTQTPSHQVTQMGQEVILRCVPISNHLYFYWYRQILGQKVEFLVSFYNNEISEKSEIFDDQFSVERPDGSNFTLKIRSTKLEDSAMYFCASSVWQNYEQYFGPGTRLTVT.

The chain has TRBV27 and TRBJ2-2, with 8 bases that match TRBD1. The CDR3 loop spans 15 amino acids. Trimming removed 6 bases from V and 7 bases from J; junction bases left unmatched: 10. Germline lookup yields CDR1 MNHEY and CDR2 SMNVEV (reference sequence). The CDR3 DNA follows: TGTGCCAGCAGCCCTCGGGACAGGCCAGGCGGGGAGCTGTTTTTT. This gives the protein CASSPRDRPGGELFF.

The chain combines TRBV5-4 with TRBJ1-3; D perhaps matches TRBD1 (5 bases). Trimming removed 4 bases from V and 4 bases from J, with 9 bases in between. Per germline, CDR1 SGHNT and CDR2 YYREEE (reference sequence). CDR3 length equals 13 residues. CDR3 sequence reads: CASSPGTGNTIYF. The CDR3 nucleotides are TGTGCCAGCAGCCCGGGGACCGGAAACACCATATATTTT.

The table lists this clone with a few counts. The genes are TRBV5-1 and TRBJ1-5; tentatively, D is TRBD1 (6 bases). The length of the CDR3 is 19 residues. V gave up 4 bases and J gave up 0 bases, with 23 bases separating them. Per germline, CDR1 SGHRS and CDR2 YFSETQ. Written as DNA, the CDR3 is TGCGCCAGCAGCAACTACCGGGACACTAATCAGGCTAGCAATCAGCCCCAGCATTTT. Translated: CASSNYRDTNQASNQPQHF.

The rearrangement joins TRBV27 to TRBJ1-1; 8 bases map to TRBD1. This CDR3 spans 18 amino acids. The V segment lost 6 bases and the J segment 4 bases; nucleotides outside the gene matches: 19. CDR1 is MNHEY, CDR2 SMNVEV, per germline (reference sequence). CDR3 region: CASSRRGGQGIWGTEAFF. The DNA for the CDR3 is TGTGCCAGCAGCCGCCGAGGAGGACAGGGTATTTGGGGCACTGAAGCTTTCTTT.

The chain uses TRBV10-3 and TRBJ1-5; TRBD1 is a possible D gene (5 bases). Germline-derived CDR1 and CDR2 are ENHRY and SYGVKD. The V and J ends lost 10 bases and 7 bases respectively, with 17 bases between them. This CDR3 is 13 amino acids long. The CDR3: CATTQGFGQPQHF. DNA for the CDR3: TGTGCCACCACTCAGGGTTTTGGACAGCCCCAGCATTTT.

The J gene is TRBJ2-7, the V gene TRBV6-1; TRBD2 aligns across 9 bases. Per the germline V gene, CDR1 is MNHNS and CDR2 is SASEGT. The CDR3 spans 14 residues. V lost 7 bases, J lost 3 bases, and 7 bases stayed unmatched. The CDR3 DNA is TGTGCCAGCACATCTAGCGGGACCCTCTACGAGCAGTACTTC. Translation gives CASTSSGTLYEQYF.

V usage is TRBV2 and J usage is TRBJ2-7, with D perhaps given as TRBD1 or TRBD2 (7 bases each). The CDR3 is made up of 15 amino acids. Germline CDR1 reads SNHLY; CDR2 reads FYNNEI. Trimming removed 6 bases at V and 3 bases at J, with 18 bases between. The CDR3 is CASRQRDSPNYEQYF. CDR3 in DNA: TGTGCCAGCAGACAGCGGGACAGCCCCAACTACGAGCAGTACTTC.

The chain uses TRBV7-8 and TRBJ2-3; possible D gene TRBD2, 5 bases. Trimming shortened V by 0 bases and J by 3 bases, and 7 bases separated the two germline ends. The CDR3 totals 14 residues. Germline values: CDR1 SGHVS, CDR2 FQNEAQ. The CDR3 reads CASSLARRTDTQYF. As DNA, the CDR3 is TGTGCCAGCAGCTTAGCCCGGAGGACAGATACGCAGTATTTT.

The chain is built from TRBV2 and TRBJ2-5; D remains ambiguous. This CDR3 has 14 residues. From germline, CDR1 is SNHLY and CDR2 FYNNEI. V dropped 5 bases and J dropped 0 bases, with 10 bases sitting between them. The CDR3 DNA follows: TGTGCCAGCAGTCGTTTGCTCGACCAAGAGACCCAGTACTTC. Its protein is CASSRLLDQETQYF.

This chain joins TRBV27 and TRBJ2-1, with TRBD1 as a possible D gene (6 bases). Germline V gives CDR1 MNHEY, CDR2 SMNVEV (reference sequence). The V and J ends lost 6 bases and 6 bases respectively, with 6 bases between them. The CDR3 length is 11 residues. The chain's CDR3 is CASRTGNEQFF. CDR3 coding DNA: TGTGCCAGCAGGACAGGCAATGAGCAGTTCTTC.

The rearrangement links TRBV6-1 to TRBJ1-3; D remains ambiguous. The CDR3 has 13 amino acids. In germline, CDR1 is MNHNS, CDR2 SASEGT. Trimming removed 8 bases at V and 6 bases at J, with 14 bases between. Written as DNA, the CDR3 is TGTGCCAGCCGGTGGGAGAATCCAAACACCATATATTTT. Its protein product is CASRWENPNTIYF.

V is TRBV29-1 and J is TRBJ2-3; 9 positions agree with TRBD2. The ends lost 4 bases at V and 2 bases at J; junction bases unmatched: 25. CDR1 is SQVTM, CDR2 ANQGSEA, per germline. CDR3 size: 21 residues. The CDR3 coding sequence is TGCAGCGTTGTGGTGCTTTTGGGGTTACCTCCGACTAGCGGTACCACAGATACGCAGTATTTT. This gives the protein CSVVVLLGLPPTSGTTDTQYF.

The count of this clone is one. The genes are TRBV6-5 and TRBJ1-1; D perhaps matches TRBD1 (5 bases). The CDR3 runs 15 residues. CDR1 is MNHEY, CDR2 SVGAGI, per germline. V was pared by 3 bases and J by 3 bases, with 14 bases between. The CDR3 sequence: CASSYPRGGDTEAFF. The CDR3 nucleotides are TGTGCCAGCAGTTATCCCCGGGGGGGGGACACTGAAGCTTTCTTT.